This T cell receptor (beta chain) appears in the sequencing data of a study of OX40 agonist ivuxolimab in advanced cancers. In terms of the full investigation: Ivuxolimab was a fully human IgG2 agonistic monoclonal antibody targeting the costimulatory receptor OX40 (CD134). Intravenous ivuxolimab was administered to patients every 2 weeks at six dose levels: 0.01, 0.1, 0.3, 1.5, 3 and 10 mg/kg. Of the approximately 50 dose-escalation patients, hepatocellular carcinoma was present in around 19, melanoma in about 15, renal cell carcinoma in 9 and head and neck cancer in 9. The dose-escalation cohort was approximately 83% male with a mean age of around 62 years, ranging from roughly 20 to 80. Patients were allowed to have had prior anti-PD-1, anti-PD-L1 or anti-CTLA-4 therapy, and approximately 40% of the dose-escalation patients had been treated with checkpoint inhibitors. Partial responses were achieved by three dose-escalation patients, of whom one had hepatocellular carcinoma and two had cutaneous melanoma. Peripheral TCRbeta sequencing aimed to test whether ivuxolimab altered TCR sequence diversity and caused clonal T-cell expansion. The paper covers the monotherapy dose-escalation part of the phase I ivuxolimab trial, which included N ≈ 50 patients. Broader findings and caveats from the paper: The antigen specificity of the peripheral T cells that underwent clonal expansion was not determined. After ivuxolimab, more expanded clones were found on average in CD8+ T cells than in CD4+ T cells. In partial responders in the 0.1-3.0 mg/kg groups, normalized peripheral clonal expansion was found to be among the lowest, especially among CD8+ T cells. Low levels of normalized T-cell clonal expansion were also seen in some patients who did not respond. At doses from 0.1 to 3.0 mg/kg, clonal expansion was seen in both CD4+ and CD8+ blood T cells between baseline and week 6.

Compared with germline, V lacks 6 bases and J lacks 5 bases; bases without a gene match: 7. Taken from the germline V gene, the CDR1 and CDR2 loops are MGHRA and YSYEKL. The CDR3 goes from the cysteine to the phenylalanine over 13 residues. The retained sequence is limited to the CDR3, 39 bases, with the frame set at the first base. Patients with autoimmune disease history or receiving systemic immunosuppression were excluded from the trial. In every dose cohort, peripheral blood was drawn for TCR sequencing at baseline, cycle 4 day 1, and cycle 7 day 1. The samples were taken from a phase I, first-in-human, multicenter, open-label dose-escalation trial of ivuxolimab. The trial enrolled adults with locally advanced or metastatic head and neck squamous cell, hepatocellular, melanoma or renal cell carcinoma. CD4+ and CD8+ T cells were sorted separately from peripheral blood before TCR sequencing. This clone was seen once. Its binding antigen is unknown. No quality values exist for individual bases; no much larger clone is one base distant.

Genomic DNA was isolated from the sorted cells so that the TCRbeta CDR3 region could be sequenced. The immunoSEQ Assay was used for sequencing of TCRbeta CDR3 regions. TCRdb took over this immuneACCESS table, retaining in-frame rearrangements with V and J assigned. Such tables are incomplete; in checked studies, under half of the missing clones stem from an unresolved V gene, and the remainder is unexplained. The sample data list fewer than 50,000 clones, and more than 75% of these were observed just once. 10% of the sample belongs to the ten largest clones. This TCR derives from an adult with an advanced solid tumor such as melanoma, head and neck, liver or kidney cancer. Sample: CD4+ or CD8+ T cells sorted from blood, taken in a trial of the OX40 agonist ivuxolimab. The V and J segments used are TRBV4-1 and TRBJ2-7; 7 bases in between match TRBD1. The DNA sequence is as follows: TGCGCCAGCAGTCCCGGGACAGAAAACGAGCAGTACTTC. It encodes CASSPGTENEQYF.